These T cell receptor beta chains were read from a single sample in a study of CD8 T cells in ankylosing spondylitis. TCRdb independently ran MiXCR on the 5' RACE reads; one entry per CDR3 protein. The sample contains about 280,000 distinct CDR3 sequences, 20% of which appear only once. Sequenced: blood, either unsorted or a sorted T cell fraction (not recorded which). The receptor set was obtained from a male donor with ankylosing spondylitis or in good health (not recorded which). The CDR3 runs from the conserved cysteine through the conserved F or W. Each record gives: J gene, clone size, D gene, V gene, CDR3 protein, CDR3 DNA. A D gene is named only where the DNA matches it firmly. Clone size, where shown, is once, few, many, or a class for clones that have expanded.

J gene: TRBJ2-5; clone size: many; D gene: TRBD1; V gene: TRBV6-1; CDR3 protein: CASTKNRGVRETQYF; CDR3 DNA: TGTGCCAGCACTAAAAACAGGGGTGTCAGGGAGACCCAGTACTTC
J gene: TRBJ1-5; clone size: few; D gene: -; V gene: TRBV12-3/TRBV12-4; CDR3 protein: CASSPGKGVSSNQPQHF; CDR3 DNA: TGTGCCAGCAGCCCTGGGAAAGGGGTCTCTAGCAATCAGCCCCAGCATTTT
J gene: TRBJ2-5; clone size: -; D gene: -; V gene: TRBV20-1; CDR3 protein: CSAITQPLTDFQETQYF; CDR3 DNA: TGCAGTGCGATTACCCAACCACTTACAGATTTCCAAGAGACCCAGTACTTC
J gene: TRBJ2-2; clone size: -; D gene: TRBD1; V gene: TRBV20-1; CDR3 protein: CSARGDRGLSISTGELFF; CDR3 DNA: TGCAGTGCTAGAGGAGACAGGGGGCTGAGTATTTCCACCGGGGAGCTGTTTTTT
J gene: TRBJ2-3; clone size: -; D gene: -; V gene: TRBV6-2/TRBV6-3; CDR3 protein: CASSLTPLTDTQYF; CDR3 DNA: TGTGCCAGCAGTTTGACCCCTCTCACAGATACGCAGTATTTT
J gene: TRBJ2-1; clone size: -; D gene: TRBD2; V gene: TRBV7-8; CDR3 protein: CASSRTSGRESYNEQFF; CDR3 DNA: TGTGCCAGCAGCCGGACTAGCGGGAGGGAATCCTACAATGAGCAGTTCTTC
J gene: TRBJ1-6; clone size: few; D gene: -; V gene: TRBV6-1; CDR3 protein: CASSTGGRNNSPLHF; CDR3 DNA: TGTGCCAGCAGTACCGGCGGGAGAAATAATTCACCCCTCCACTTT
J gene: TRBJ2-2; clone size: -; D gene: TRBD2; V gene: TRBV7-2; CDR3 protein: CASSLEAGGNTGELFF; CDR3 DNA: TGTGCCAGCAGCTTAGAAGCGGGGGGGAACACCGGGGAGCTGTTTTTT
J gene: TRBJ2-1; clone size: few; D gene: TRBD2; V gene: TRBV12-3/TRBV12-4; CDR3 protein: CASSFAQREGNEQFF; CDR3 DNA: TGTGCCAGCAGTTTCGCCCAGCGGGAGGGCAATGAGCAGTTCTTC
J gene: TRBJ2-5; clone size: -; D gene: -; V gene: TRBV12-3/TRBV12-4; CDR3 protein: CASSSQGRQETQYF; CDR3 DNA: TGTGCCAGCAGTTCACAGGGTCGACAAGAGACCCAGTACTTC
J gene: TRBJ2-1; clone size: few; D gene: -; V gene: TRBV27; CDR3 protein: CASSFLQGWGEQFF; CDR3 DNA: TGTGCCAGCAGTTTTCTTCAGGGATGGGGTGAGCAGTTCTTC
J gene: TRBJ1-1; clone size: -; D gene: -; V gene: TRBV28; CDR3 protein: CASTGRGGSVTEAFF; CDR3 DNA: TGTGCCAGCACCGGGAGGGGGGGCTCGGTCACTGAAGCTTTCTTT
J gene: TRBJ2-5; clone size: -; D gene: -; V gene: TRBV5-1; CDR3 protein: CASSLTGTGQETQYF; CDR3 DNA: TGCGCCAGCAGCTTAACAGGGACGGGCCAAGAGACCCAGTACTTC
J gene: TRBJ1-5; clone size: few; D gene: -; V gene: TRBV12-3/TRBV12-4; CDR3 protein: CASSTGTHQPQHF; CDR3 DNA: TGTGCCAGCAGTACAGGGACCCATCAGCCCCAGCATTTT
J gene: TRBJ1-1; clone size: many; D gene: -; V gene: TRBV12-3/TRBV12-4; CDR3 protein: CASLSRGTEAFF; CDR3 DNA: TGTGCCAGCTTGTCCAGGGGTACTGAAGCTTTCTTT
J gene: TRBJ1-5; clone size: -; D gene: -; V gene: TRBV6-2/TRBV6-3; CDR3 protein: CASSGTPGNQPQHF; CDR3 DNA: TGTGCCAGCAGTGGGACACCGGGCAATCAGCCCCAGCATTTT
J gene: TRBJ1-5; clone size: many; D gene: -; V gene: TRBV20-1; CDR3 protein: CSAQGVRNQPQHF; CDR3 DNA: TGCAGTGCTCAGGGAGTTAGGAATCAGCCCCAGCATTTT
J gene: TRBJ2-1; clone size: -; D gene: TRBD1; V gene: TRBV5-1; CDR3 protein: CASSPTGQQYNEQFF; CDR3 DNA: TGCGCCAGCAGCCCTACGGGACAGCAATACAATGAGCAGTTCTTC
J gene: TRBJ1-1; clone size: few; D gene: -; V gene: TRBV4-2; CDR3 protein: CASSQADPGLRGTEAFF; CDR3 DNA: TGTGCCAGCAGCCAAGCTGACCCAGGGTTAAGGGGCACTGAAGCTTTCTTT
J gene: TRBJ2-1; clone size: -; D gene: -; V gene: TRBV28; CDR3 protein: CASSTPGVYNEQFF; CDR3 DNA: TGTGCCAGCAGTACCCCGGGGGTCTACAATGAGCAGTTCTTC
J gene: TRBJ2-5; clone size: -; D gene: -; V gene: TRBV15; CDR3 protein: CATSPDPVETQYF; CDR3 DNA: TGTGCCACCAGCCCTGACCCTGTCGAGACCCAGTACTTC
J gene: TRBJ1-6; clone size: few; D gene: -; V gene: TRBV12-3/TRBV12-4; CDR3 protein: CASTRDSYSPLHF; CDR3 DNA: TGTGCCAGCACCCGGGACTCTTATTCACCCCTCCACTTT
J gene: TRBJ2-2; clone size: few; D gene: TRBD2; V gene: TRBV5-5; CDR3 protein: CASSLGLAENTGELFF; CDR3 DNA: TGTGCCAGCAGCTTGGGACTAGCGGAAAACACCGGGGAGCTGTTTTTT
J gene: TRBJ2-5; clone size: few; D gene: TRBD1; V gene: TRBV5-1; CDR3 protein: CASSPGQNQETQYF; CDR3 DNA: TGCGCCAGCAGCCCGGGACAGAACCAAGAGACCCAGTACTTC
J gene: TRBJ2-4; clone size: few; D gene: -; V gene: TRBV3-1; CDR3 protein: CASSQDRVAKNIQYF; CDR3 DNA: TGTGCCAGCAGCCAAGACAGAGTAGCCAAAAACATTCAGTACTTC
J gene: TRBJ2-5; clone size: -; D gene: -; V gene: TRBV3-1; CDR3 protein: CASSQGWGVQETQYF; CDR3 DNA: TGTGCCAGCAGCCAAGGGTGGGGGGTCCAAGAGACCCAGTACTTC
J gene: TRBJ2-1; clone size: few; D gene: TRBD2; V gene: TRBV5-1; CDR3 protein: CASGTSGASNEQFF; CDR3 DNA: TGCGCCAGCGGAACTAGCGGGGCGTCCAATGAGCAGTTCTTC